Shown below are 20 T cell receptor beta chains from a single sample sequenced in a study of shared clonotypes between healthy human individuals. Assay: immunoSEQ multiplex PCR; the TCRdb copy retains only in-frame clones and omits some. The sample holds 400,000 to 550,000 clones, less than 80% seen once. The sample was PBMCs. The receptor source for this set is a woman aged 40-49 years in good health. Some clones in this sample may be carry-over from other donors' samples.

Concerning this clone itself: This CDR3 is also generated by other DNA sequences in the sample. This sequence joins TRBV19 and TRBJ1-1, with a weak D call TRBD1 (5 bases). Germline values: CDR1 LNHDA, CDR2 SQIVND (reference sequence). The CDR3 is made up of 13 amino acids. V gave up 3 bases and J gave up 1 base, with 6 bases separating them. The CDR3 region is CASSMTENTEAFF. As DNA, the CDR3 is TGTGCCAGTAGTATGACAGAGAACACTGAAGCTTTCTTT.

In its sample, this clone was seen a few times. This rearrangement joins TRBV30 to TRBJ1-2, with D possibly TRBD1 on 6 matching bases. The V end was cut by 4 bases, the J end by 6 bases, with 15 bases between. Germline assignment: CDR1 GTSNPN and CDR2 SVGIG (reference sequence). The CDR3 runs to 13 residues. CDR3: CAWTPWGADGYTF. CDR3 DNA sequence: TGTGCCTGGACCCCTTGGGGGGCAGATGGCTACACCTTC. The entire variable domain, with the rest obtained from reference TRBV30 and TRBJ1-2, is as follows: SQTIHQWPATLVQPVGSPLSLECTVEGTSNPNLYWYRQAAGRGLQLLFYSVGIGQISSEVPQNLSASRPQDRQFILSSKKLLLSDSGFYLCAWTPWGADGYTFGSGTRLTVV.

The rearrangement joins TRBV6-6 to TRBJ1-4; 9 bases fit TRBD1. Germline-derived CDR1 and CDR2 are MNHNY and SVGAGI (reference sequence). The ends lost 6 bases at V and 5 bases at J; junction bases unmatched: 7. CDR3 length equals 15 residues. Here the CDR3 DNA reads TGTGCCAGCAGCTTCGACAGGGGGGGAAATGAAAAACTGTTTTTT. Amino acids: CASSFDRGGNEKLFF.

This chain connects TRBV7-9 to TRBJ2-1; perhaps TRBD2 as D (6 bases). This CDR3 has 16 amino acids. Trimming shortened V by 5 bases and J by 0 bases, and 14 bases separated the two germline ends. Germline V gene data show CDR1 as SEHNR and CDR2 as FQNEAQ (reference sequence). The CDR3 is CASSPREASSYNEQFF. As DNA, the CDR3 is TGTGCCAGCAGCCCAAGGGAGGCCAGCTCCTACAATGAGCAGTTCTTC.

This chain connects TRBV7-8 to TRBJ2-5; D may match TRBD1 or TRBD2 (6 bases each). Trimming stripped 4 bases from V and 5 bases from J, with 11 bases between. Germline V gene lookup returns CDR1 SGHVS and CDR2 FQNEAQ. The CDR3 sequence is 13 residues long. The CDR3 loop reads CASSSLGGETQYF. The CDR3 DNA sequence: TGTGCCAGCAGCTCGCTAGGGGGGGAGACCCAGTACTTC.

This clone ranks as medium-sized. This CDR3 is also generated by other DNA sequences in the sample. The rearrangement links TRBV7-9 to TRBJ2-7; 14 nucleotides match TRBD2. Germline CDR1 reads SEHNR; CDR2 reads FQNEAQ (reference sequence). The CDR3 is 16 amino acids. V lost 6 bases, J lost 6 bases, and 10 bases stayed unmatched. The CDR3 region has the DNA TGTGCCAGCAGTCGTCCCGGGACTAGCGGGAGTACCGAGCAGTACTTC. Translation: CASSRPGTSGSTEQYF.

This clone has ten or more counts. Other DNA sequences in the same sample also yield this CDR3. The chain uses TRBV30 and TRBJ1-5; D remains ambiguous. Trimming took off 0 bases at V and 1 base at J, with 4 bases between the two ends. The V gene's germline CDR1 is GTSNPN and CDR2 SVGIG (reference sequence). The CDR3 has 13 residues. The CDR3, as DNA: TGTGCCTGGAGTGTACAGAGCAATCAGCCCCAGCATTTT. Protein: CAWSVQSNQPQHF. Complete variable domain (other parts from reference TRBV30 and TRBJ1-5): SQTIHQWPATLVQPVGSPLSLECTVEGTSNPNLYWYRQAAGRGLQLLFYSVGIGQISSEVPQNLSASRPQDRQFILSSKKLLLSDSGFYLCAWSVQSNQPQHFGDGTRLSIL.

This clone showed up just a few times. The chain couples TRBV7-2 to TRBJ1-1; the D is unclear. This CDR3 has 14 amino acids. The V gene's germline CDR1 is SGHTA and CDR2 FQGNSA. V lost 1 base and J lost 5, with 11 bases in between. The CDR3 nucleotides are TGTGCCAGCAGCTTAGAGGCACCTCGAACTGAAGCTTTCTTT. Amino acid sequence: CASSLEAPRTEAFF.

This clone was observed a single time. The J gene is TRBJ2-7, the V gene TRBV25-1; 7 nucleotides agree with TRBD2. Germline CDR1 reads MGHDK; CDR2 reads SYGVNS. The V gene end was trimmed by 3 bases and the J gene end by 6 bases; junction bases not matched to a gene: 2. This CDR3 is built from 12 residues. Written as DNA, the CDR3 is TGTGCCAGCAGTGAGCCGGGAGGCGAGCAGTACTTC. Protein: CASSEPGGEQYF.

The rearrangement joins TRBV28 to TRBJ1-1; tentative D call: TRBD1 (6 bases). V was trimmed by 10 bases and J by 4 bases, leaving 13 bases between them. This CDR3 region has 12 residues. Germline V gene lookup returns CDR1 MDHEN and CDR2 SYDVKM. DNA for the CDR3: TGTGCCAACAAGGGGGGGGCCACTGAAGCTTTCTTT. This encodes CANKGGATEAFF.

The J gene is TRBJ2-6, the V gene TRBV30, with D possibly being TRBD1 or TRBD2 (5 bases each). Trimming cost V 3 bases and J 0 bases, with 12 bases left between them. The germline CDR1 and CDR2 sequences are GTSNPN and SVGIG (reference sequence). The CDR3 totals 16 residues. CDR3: CAWSGTSNSGANVLTF. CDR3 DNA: TGTGCCTGGAGCGGGACGTCAAACTCTGGGGCCAACGTCCTGACTTTC. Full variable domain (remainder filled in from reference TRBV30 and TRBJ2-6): SQTIHQWPATLVQPVGSPLSLECTVEGTSNPNLYWYRQAAGRGLQLLFYSVGIGQISSEVPQNLSASRPQDRQFILSSKKLLLSDSGFYLCAWSGTSNSGANVLTFGAGSRLTVL.

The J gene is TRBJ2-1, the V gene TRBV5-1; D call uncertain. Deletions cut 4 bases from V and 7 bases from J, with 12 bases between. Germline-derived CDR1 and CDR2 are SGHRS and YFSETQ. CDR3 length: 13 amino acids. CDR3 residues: CASSTAPSNEQFF. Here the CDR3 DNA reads TGCGCCAGCAGCACCGCGCCATCTAATGAGCAGTTCTTC.

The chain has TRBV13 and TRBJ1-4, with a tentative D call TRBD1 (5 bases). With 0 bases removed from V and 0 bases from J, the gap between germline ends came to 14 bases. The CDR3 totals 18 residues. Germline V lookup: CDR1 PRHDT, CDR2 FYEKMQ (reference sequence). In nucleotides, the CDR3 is TGTGCCAGCAGCTTAGGCCTGGAGGGGAGAACAACTAATGAAAAACTGTTTTTT. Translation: CASSLGLEGRTTNEKLFF. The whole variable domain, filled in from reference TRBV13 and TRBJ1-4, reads AAGVIQSPRHLIKEKRETATLKCYPIPRHDTVYWYQQGPGQDPQFLISFYEKMQSDKGSIPDRFSAQQFSDYHSELNMSSLELGDSALYFCASSLGLEGRTTNEKLFFGSGTQLSVL.

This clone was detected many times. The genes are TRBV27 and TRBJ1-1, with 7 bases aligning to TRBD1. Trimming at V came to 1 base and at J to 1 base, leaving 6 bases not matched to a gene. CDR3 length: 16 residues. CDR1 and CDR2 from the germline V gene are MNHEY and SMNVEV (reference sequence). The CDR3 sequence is CASSLYEGAGNTEAFF. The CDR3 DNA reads TGTGCCAGCAGTTTATATGAGGGGGCCGGGAACACTGAAGCTTTCTTT.

CDR3 loop: CASSESGLSYNEQFF. The CDR3 coding sequence is TGTGCCAGCAGTGAAAGCGGTCTGTCCTACAATGAGCAGTTCTTC. J is TRBJ2-1 and V is TRBV2; possible D gene TRBD2, 5 bases. Germline CDR1 and CDR2: SNHLY and FYNNEI. V was cut by 2 bases and J by 1 base, with 9 bases left in between. This CDR3 comprises 15 residues. Drawing the rest from reference TRBV2 and TRBJ2-1, the complete variable domain is EPEVTQTPSHQVTQMGQEVILRCVPISNHLYFYWYRQILGQKVEFLVSFYNNEISEKSEIFDDQFSVERPDGSNFTLKIRSTKLEDSAMYFCASSESGLSYNEQFFGPGTRLTVL.

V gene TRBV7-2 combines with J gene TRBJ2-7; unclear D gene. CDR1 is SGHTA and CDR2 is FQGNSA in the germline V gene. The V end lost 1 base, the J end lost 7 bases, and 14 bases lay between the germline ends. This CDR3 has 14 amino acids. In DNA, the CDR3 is TGTGCCAGCAGCTTAGATTTTCGGTTGCGGGAGCAGTACTTC. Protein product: CASSLDFRLREQYF.

CDR3 amino acids: CASSTPGGPGLGDTQYF. The CDR3 coding sequence is TGTGCCAGCAGTACTCCGGGAGGCCCCGGGCTGGGAGATACGCAGTATTTT. This rearrangement joins TRBV28 to TRBJ2-3; TRBD2 matches 7 bases. Per the germline V gene, CDR1 is MDHEN and CDR2 is SYDVKM. V lost 5 bases, J lost 5 bases, and 16 bases stayed unmatched. The CDR3 has 17 residues. The whole variable domain, filled in from reference TRBV28 and TRBJ2-3, reads DVKVTQSSRYLVKRTGEKVFLECVQDMDHENMFWYRQDPGLGLRLIYFSYDVKMKEKGDIPEGYSVSREKKERFSLILESASTNQTSMYLCASSTPGGPGLGDTQYFGPGTRLTVL.

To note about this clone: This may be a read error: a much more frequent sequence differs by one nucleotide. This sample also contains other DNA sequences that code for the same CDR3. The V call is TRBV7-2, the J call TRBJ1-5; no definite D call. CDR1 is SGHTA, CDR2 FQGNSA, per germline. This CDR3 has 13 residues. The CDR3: CASSSYSNQPQHF. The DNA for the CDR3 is TGTGCAAGCAGCTCCTATTCCAATCAGCCCCAGCATTTT.

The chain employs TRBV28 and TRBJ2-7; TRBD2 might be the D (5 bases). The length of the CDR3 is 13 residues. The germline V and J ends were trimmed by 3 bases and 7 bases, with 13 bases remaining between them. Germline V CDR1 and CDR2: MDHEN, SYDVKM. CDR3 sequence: CASSFSYSGEQYF. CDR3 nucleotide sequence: TGTGCCAGCAGTTTTTCCTATTCGGGGGAGCAGTACTTC.

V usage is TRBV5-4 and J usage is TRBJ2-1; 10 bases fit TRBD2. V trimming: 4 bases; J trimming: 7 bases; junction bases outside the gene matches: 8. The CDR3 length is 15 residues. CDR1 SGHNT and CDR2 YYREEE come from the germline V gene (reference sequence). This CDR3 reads CASSAALAGVNEQFF. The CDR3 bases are TGTGCCAGCAGCGCGGCTCTAGCGGGAGTAAATGAGCAGTTCTTC. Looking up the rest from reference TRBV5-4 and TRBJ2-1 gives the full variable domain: ETGVTQSPTHLIKTRGQQVTLRCSSQSGHNTVSWYQQALGQGPQFIFQYYREEENGRGNFPPRFSGLQFPNYSSELNVNALELDDSALYLCASSAALAGVNEQFFGPGTRLTVL.